The present entry profiles one TCR beta chain with its context. Its antigen is not identified. Collection occurred without any documented infections or immune events in donors. The record originates from a study of identifying expanded T cells in peripheral blood. Study observations and caveats: Roughly two-week clone count variance significantly increased as total template count grew. Over approximately two and four weeks, about 15 and 19 clones changed, versus 1.2 between replicates.

Profiled with immunoSEQ multiplex PCR; TCRdb holds only in-frame clones, not every one. The sample includes about 58,000 clones, approximately 89% of them seen just once. Per the germline V gene, CDR1 is MNHEY and CDR2 is SMNVEV (reference sequence). V shed 1 base, J shed 0 bases, and the junction held 4 bases outside the gene matches. The CDR3 has 16 amino acids. This clonotype was obtained from a person aged 18 to 70 in good health. V usage is TRBV27 and J usage is TRBJ2-3, with TRBD2 matching 7 bases. The sample consisted of blood. The CDR3 reads CASSLLPAGSTDTQYF. The CDR3 DNA sequence: TGTGCCAGCAGTTTATTGCCAGCGGGGAGCACAGATACGCAGTATTTT.